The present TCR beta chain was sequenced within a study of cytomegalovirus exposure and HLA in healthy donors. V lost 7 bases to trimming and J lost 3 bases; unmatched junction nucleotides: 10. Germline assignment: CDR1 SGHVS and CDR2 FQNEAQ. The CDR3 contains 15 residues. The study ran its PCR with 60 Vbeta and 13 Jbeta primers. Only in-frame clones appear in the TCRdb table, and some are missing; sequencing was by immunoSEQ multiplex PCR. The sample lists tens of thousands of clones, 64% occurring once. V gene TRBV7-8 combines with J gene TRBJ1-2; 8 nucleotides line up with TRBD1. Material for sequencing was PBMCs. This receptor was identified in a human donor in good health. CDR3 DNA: TGTGCCAGCAACCCTGGACAGGGCCTGGACTATGGCTACACCTTC. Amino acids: CASNPGQGLDYGYTF.